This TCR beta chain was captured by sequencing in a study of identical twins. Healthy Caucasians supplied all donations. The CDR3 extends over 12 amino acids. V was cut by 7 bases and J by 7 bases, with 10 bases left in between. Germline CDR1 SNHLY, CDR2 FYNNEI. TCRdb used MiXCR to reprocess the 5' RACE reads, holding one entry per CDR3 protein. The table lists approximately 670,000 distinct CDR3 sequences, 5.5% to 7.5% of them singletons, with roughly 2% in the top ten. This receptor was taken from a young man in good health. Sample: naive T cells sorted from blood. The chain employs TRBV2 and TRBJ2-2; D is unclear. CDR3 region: CASILGHGELFF. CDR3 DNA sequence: TGTGCCAGCATTTTAGGGCACGGGGAGCTGTTTTTT.